What follows is one T cell receptor beta chain and its context. Its matching antigen is unknown. The entry originates in a study of response to subunit inactivated influenza vaccine. The study's findings and limits: The authors put forward the suggestion that each seasonal influenza vaccination may bring in only a limited number of new T cells.

In germline, CDR1 is DFQATT, CDR2 SNEGSKA (reference sequence). Trimming took off 6 bases at V and 4 bases at J, with 12 bases between the two ends. This CDR3 spans 12 amino acids. One entry per CDR3 protein, called by TCRdb with MiXCR from the RT-PCR reads. The sample holds 300,000 to 350,000 distinct CDR3 sequences, roughly 22% seen once. The chain recombines TRBV20-1 with TRBJ1-2; unclear D gene. This TCR derives from a man aged 45-69 years who received an inactivated influenza vaccine. Sequencing was performed on PBMCs from blood, taken around 22 months after vaccination. DNA for the CDR3: TGCAGTGCCAAATCGGCCGGCTATGGCTACACCTTC. Translated, it gives CSAKSAGYGYTF.